Listed below are T cell receptor beta chains from one sample, sequenced in a study of blood T cell repertoires in COVID-19. Method: immunoSEQ multiplex PCR; TCRdb's copy keeps in-frame clones and lacks some. The data show about 200,000 clones, 86% seen once. The sample comprised peripheral blood. The source of these receptors is an elderly man with acute or convalescent COVID-19. CDR3s include the opening cysteine and the closing phenylalanine or tryptophan. Each record gives: D gene, V gene, clone size, J gene, CDR3 DNA, CDR3 protein. The D gene is left open where the match is weak. The size entry is marked missing in some rows and otherwise reads once, few, many or a size class.

TRBD2,TRBV28,NA,TRBJ2-7,TGTGCCACCACGCTAGCGGGGTTCTCCTACGAGCAGTACTTC,CATTLAGFSYEQYF
NA,TRBV7-2,NA,TRBJ1-2,TGTGCCAGCAGCTCCCGGGTAGGAAGTAACTATGGCTACACCTTC,CASSSRVGSNYGYTF
NA,TRBV27,NA,TRBJ2-7,TGTGCCAGCAGCTCCAAACCCGATAGCTCCTACGAGCAGTACTTC,CASSSKPDSSYEQYF
TRBD2,TRBV5-3,NA,TRBJ2-1,TGTGCCAGAAGCTTGGCCGAAGGTGGGGGGACTAGCGGGAGGTCCCTCCCTAACAATGAGCAGTTCTTC,CARSLAEGGGTSGRSLPNNEQFF
TRBD1,TRBV11-2,once,TRBJ2-7,TGTGCCAGCAGTCTCGGACAGGGGTTAACCTACGAGCAGTACTTC,CASSLGQGLTYEQYF
TRBD2,TRBV12-5,NA,TRBJ2-1,TGTGCTAGTGGTTTGGTGGCGGGAGGGGGAAATGAGCAGTTCTTC,CASGLVAGGGNEQFF
NA,TRBV7-6,NA,TRBJ1-1,TGTGCCAGCAGCTTACAGGAGAACACTGAAGCTTTCTTT,CASSLQENTEAFF
TRBD1,TRBV5-1,NA,TRBJ2-5,TGCGCCAGCAGCTTAGGTAGGGGGCTAGCCGAGGAGACCCAGTACTTC,CASSLGRGLAEETQYF
NA,TRBV18,NA,TRBJ1-2,TGTGCCAGCTCACCAGACAGGACCTATGGCTACACCTTC,CASSPDRTYGYTF
NA,TRBV27,NA,TRBJ1-1,TGTGCCAGCAGTCCATCCGACAGGATGAACACTGAAGCTTTCTTT,CASSPSDRMNTEAFF
TRBD2,TRBV7-2,NA,TRBJ2-5,TGTGCCAGCAGCCCCGTCGCCCTAGCGGGAGTGAGCGAGACCCAGTACTTC,CASSPVALAGVSETQYF
NA,TRBV19,few,TRBJ1-4,TGTGCCAGTAGTATGATGGCAGGTCAAAGGGAAAAACTGTTTTTT,CASSMMAGQREKLFF
TRBD1,TRBV5-1,NA,TRBJ2-7,TGCGCCAGCAGCGATTACAGGGGTTACGAGCAGTACTTC,CASSDYRGYEQYF
TRBD1,TRBV25-1,NA,TRBJ1-5,TGTGCCAGCAGTGTGGAACAGGGGTGGATTGGCAATCAGCCCCAGCATTTT,CASSVEQGWIGNQPQHF
TRBD1,TRBV4-1,NA,TRBJ1-6,TGCGCCAGTAGTCGGGACAGAGCTAATTCACCCCTCCACTTT,CASSRDRANSPLHF
NA,TRBV28,NA,TRBJ1-6,TGTGCCAGCAGGGGGGGGGTTCAATATAATTCACCCCTCCACTTT,CASRGGVQYNSPLHF
TRBD2,TRBV5-4,few,TRBJ2-7,TGTGCCAGCAGCTCAGCGGGAGGGCCCTACGAGCAGTACTTC,CASSSAGGPYEQYF
TRBD1,TRBV10-3,NA,TRBJ1-5,TGTGCCATCAGCAAAGGACAGGGTTACAATCAGCCCCAGCATTTT,CAISKGQGYNQPQHF
TRBD2,TRBV5-1,once,TRBJ2-3,TGCGCCAGCAGCTTGGATGGGACTAGCGGGAGGGGCACAGATACGCAGTATTTT,CASSLDGTSGRGTDTQYF
NA,TRBV4-2,NA,TRBJ1-1,TGTGCCAGCAGCCAGGACCAGGACACTTTGAACACTGAAGCTTTCTTT,CASSQDQDTLNTEAFF
NA,TRBV5-4,once,TRBJ1-4,TGTGCCAGCAGCGGAACCCGCGGGGAACTGTTTTTT,CASSGTRGELFF
NA,TRBV9,NA,TRBJ2-3,TGTGCCAGCAGCACTGCCCTGGATACGCAGTATTTT,CASSTALDTQYF
TRBD2,TRBV18,NA,TRBJ2-5,TGTGCCAGCTCAAACGGACTAGCGGACCAAGAGACCCAGTACTTC,CASSNGLADQETQYF
TRBD1,TRBV6-5,few,TRBJ2-7,TGTGCCAGTACCAGGACAGGGGGCAACGAGCAGTACTTC,CASTRTGGNEQYF
NA,TRBV2,NA,TRBJ1-4,TGTGCCGGACAGAAAGCCGGGACACATGAAAAACTGTTTTTT,CAGQKAGTHEKLFF
NA,TRBV5-8,NA,TRBJ2-1,TGTGCCAGCAGCATGGCAGGAATTTCCTACAATGAGCAGTTCTTC,CASSMAGISYNEQFF
NA,TRBV7-9,NA,TRBJ2-4,TGTGCCAGCAGCTTAGGGGCAGCAGCCAAAAACATTCAGTACTTC,CASSLGAAAKNIQYF
TRBD1,TRBV4-2,NA,TRBJ2-1,TGTGCCAGCAGCCAAGACCTTTTAAGGACAGGGAATTTAAATGAGCAGTTCTTC,CASSQDLLRTGNLNEQFF
NA,TRBV6-2/TRBV6-3,NA,TRBJ1-1,TGTGCCAGCAGTTCCTCACCGGCAGGGTTGAACACTGAAGCTTTCTTT,CASSSSPAGLNTEAFF
NA,TRBV6-4,NA,TRBJ2-2,TGTGCCAGCAGTGAGTTGCAGGGATCCGGGGAGCTGTTTTTT,CASSELQGSGELFF
TRBD2,TRBV9,NA,TRBJ2-5,TGTGCCAGCAGCGTAGGAGGTAGCGGGAGTGGTGAGACCCAGTACTTC,CASSVGGSGSGETQYF
TRBD1,TRBV5-4,NA,TRBJ1-4,TGTGCCAGCGGGGACAGGGGGAACGAAAAACTGTTTTTT,CASGDRGNEKLFF
NA,TRBV13,NA,TRBJ1-4,TGTGCCAGCAGCTTAGGGATAGCTGCAACTAATGAAAAACTGTTTTTT,CASSLGIAATNEKLFF
TRBD2,TRBV5-1,NA,TRBJ2-1,TGCGCCAGCACTGCGGGAGGGCCCGGCTACAATGAGCAGTTCTTC,CASTAGGPGYNEQFF
TRBD1,TRBV6-5,NA,TRBJ1-6,TGTGCCAGCAGGGACAGGGTCAATTCACCCCTCCACTTT,CASRDRVNSPLHF
TRBD1,TRBV5-4,NA,TRBJ2-2,TGTGCCAGCAGCTTGGTTGACAGGGGGGCCGGGGAGCTGTTTTTT,CASSLVDRGAGELFF
NA,TRBV21-1,NA,TRBJ1-5,TGTGCCAGCAGCAAGGCCCCGGGAGATAGCAATCAGCCCCAGCATTTT,CASSKAPGDSNQPQHF
TRBD1,TRBV29-1,once,TRBJ1-1,TGCAGCGTTGAAGGGGACAGGGGATTAAACACTGAAGCTTTCTTT,CSVEGDRGLNTEAFF
TRBD2,TRBV18,few,TRBJ2-1,TGTGCCAGCTCACCGCCCATCGGGTTAGCGGGAGCCAATGAGCAGTTCTTC,CASSPPIGLAGANEQFF
NA,TRBV5-1,NA,TRBJ2-1,TGCGCCAGCAGCTTGGATCAGGGGGGCATCGATGAGCAGTTCTTC,CASSLDQGGIDEQFF
NA,TRBV6-4,once,TRBJ2-1,TGTGCCAGCAGTCCAAGGACAAGCTCCTACAATGAGCAGTTCTTC,CASSPRTSSYNEQFF
NA,TRBV6-4,NA,TRBJ1-1,TGTGCCAGCAGTGATGCGGGGGGGCGGGCTTTCTTT,CASSDAGGRAFF